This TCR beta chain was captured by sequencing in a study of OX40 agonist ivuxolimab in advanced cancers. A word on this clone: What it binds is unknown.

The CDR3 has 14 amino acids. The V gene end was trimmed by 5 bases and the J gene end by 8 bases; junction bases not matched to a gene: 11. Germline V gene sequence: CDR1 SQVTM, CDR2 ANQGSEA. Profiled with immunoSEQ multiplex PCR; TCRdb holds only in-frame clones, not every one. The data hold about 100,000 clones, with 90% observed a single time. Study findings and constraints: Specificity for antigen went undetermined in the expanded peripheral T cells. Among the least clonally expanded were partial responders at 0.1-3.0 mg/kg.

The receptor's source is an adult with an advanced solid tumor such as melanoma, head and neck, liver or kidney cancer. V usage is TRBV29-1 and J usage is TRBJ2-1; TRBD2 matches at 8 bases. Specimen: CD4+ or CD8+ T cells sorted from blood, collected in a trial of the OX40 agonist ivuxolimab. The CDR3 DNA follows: TGCAGCGTTACTAGCGGTGAGGGCTGGGATGAGCAGTTCTTC. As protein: CSVTSGEGWDEQFF.